This passage covers 11 T cell receptor beta chains from one sample sequenced in a study of OX40 agonist ivuxolimab in advanced cancers. Data came from immunoSEQ multiplex PCR; TCRdb stores just in-frame clones and leaves some out. The repertoire holds over 20,000 clones, with roughly 81% as singletons. The specimen comprised CD4+ or CD8+ T cells sorted from blood, sampled in a trial of the OX40 agonist ivuxolimab. Receptor source: an adult with an advanced solid tumor such as melanoma, head and neck, liver or kidney cancer.

This clone was seen just once. This CDR3 is CASSLSGTANTEAFF. In DNA form, the CDR3 reads TGTGCCAGCAGTTTATCGGGAACAGCGAACACTGAAGCTTTCTTT. The chain links TRBV27 to TRBJ1-1; no definite D call. With 0 bases removed from V and 1 base from J, the gap between germline ends came to 9 bases. Germline CDR1 and CDR2: MNHEY and SMNVEV (reference sequence). The length of the CDR3 is 15 residues.

The chain combines TRBV6-5 with TRBJ2-7; a weak D match, TRBD2 (6 bases). The CDR3 runs to 15 residues. V lost 2 bases, J lost 5 bases, and 16 bases lay in between. Looked up from germline, CDR1 is MNHEY and CDR2 is SVGAGI. The CDR3 here is CASSYGREDYDEQYF. DNA for the CDR3: TGTGCCAGCAGTTACGGTAGGGAGGACTACGACGAGCAGTACTTC.

The V gene is TRBV29-1, the J gene TRBJ2-2; D assignment may be TRBD1 or TRBD2 (5 bases each). Trimming left V 4 bases short and J 0 bases short, with 9 bases between. This CDR3 contains 14 residues. CDR1 SQVTM and CDR2 ANQGSEA come from the germline V gene. CDR3 sequence (DNA): TGCAGCGTTGCGGGACGCCCGAACACCGGGGAGCTGTTTTTT. Translated, it gives CSVAGRPNTGELFF.

V and J are TRBV2 and TRBJ1-1, with a tentative D call TRBD1 (6 bases). The germline V gene encodes CDR1 SNHLY and CDR2 FYNNEI. V was cut by 5 bases and J by 5 bases, with 18 bases left in between. CDR3 length: 15 amino acids. The CDR3: CASSPDSYQGTEAFF. The CDR3 bases are TGTGCCAGCAGTCCTGACAGCTACCAGGGGACTGAAGCTTTCTTT.

V is TRBV5-5 and J is TRBJ2-3; weak D call: TRBD2 (6 bases). The CDR3 totals 16 residues. The V gene's germline CDR1 is SGHKS and CDR2 YYEKEE (reference sequence). V was shortened by 4 bases and J by 0 bases, with 15 bases between the two germline ends. CDR3 sequence (DNA): TGTGCCAGCAGCGAACCGGGACTCCAAAGCACAGATACGCAGTATTTT. As protein: CASSEPGLQSTDTQYF.

The chain links TRBV6-5 to TRBJ2-4, with D perhaps given as TRBD1 or TRBD2 (5 bases each). Germline assignment: CDR1 MNHEY and CDR2 SVGAGI. V was trimmed by 6 bases and J by 11 bases, leaving 11 bases between them. The length of the CDR3 is 11 residues. The CDR3, as DNA: TGTGCCAGCAGCCTGGGACCGGTTCAGTACTTC. It yields the protein CASSLGPVQYF.

The chain is built from TRBV19 and TRBJ1-1; D gene ambiguous. Germline V gene lookup returns CDR1 LNHDA and CDR2 SQIVND (reference sequence). The V end lost 0 bases, the J end lost 1 base, and 6 bases lay between the germline ends. There are 14 residues in the CDR3. The CDR3 protein is CASSIEGANTEAFF. CDR3 nucleotide sequence: TGTGCCAGTAGTATAGAGGGAGCGAACACTGAAGCTTTCTTT. The full variable domain, in which reference TRBV19 and TRBJ1-1 provide the parts outside the CDR3, is DGGITQSPKYLFRKEGQNVTLSCEQNLNHDAMYWYRQDPGQGLRLIYYSQIVNDFQKGDIAEGYSVSREKKESFPLTVTSAQKNPTAFYLCASSIEGANTEAFFGQGTRLTVV.

The V gene is TRBV9, the J gene TRBJ2-5; D uncertain. There are 14 residues in the CDR3. V lost 4 bases and J lost 3, with 13 bases in between. Germline values: CDR1 SGDLS, CDR2 YYNGEE. Written as DNA, the CDR3 is TGTGCCAGCAGCTACAATGCAGGAGAAGAGACCCAGTACTTC. It encodes CASSYNAGEETQYF.

This clone has only a few counts. The gene calls are TRBV13 and TRBJ1-1; perhaps TRBD1 as D (5 bases). The CDR3 totals 16 residues. Trimming stripped 0 bases from V and 3 bases from J, with 14 bases between. The V gene's germline CDR1 is PRHDT and CDR2 FYEKMQ (reference sequence). CDR3 in amino acids: CASSLGPGGTDTEAFF. The CDR3 DNA follows: TGTGCCAGCAGCTTAGGTCCCGGGGGTACAGACACTGAAGCTTTCTTT.

On this clone itself: One end of the junction varies from germline; a read error may be responsible. This chain connects TRBV7-7 to TRBJ2-2, with TRBD2 matching over 9 bases. The CDR3 has 17 amino acids. Per the germline V gene, CDR1 is SSHAT and CDR2 is FNYEAQ (reference sequence). CDR3 amino acids: CASSLASGGPNTGELFF. CDR3 bases: TGTGCTAGCAGCTTAGCCAGCGGGGGGCCGAACACCGGGGAGCTGTTTTTT.

The chain couples TRBV27 to TRBJ2-7; D may correspond to TRBD1 or TRBD2 (5 bases each). The V gene's germline CDR1 is MNHEY and CDR2 SMNVEV (reference sequence). The V gene lost 5 bases and the J gene lost 2 bases, with 7 bases spanning the gap. CDR3 length: 12 residues. The CDR3 bases are TGTGCCAGCAGTCCGGGACCCTACGAGCAGTACTTC. Translated, it gives CASSPGPYEQYF.